The 20 T cell receptor beta chains reported below all come from one sample, sequenced in a study of T cells in Graves' hyperthyroidism and ophthalmopathy. RNA transcripts yielded amplified TCR beta CDR3 regions. A set of HTBI primers served as the primers for a first-round RT-PCR of the TCR CDR3. TCRdb reprocessed the multiplex PCR reads with MiXCR, giving one entry per CDR3 protein. The sample has hundreds of thousands of distinct CDR3 sequences, more than 12% seen once. Sequences were obtained from blood. These receptor sequences come from a woman in her 50s with Graves' ophthalmopathy.

The chain joins TRBV27 to TRBJ2-2; D gene unclear. The CDR3 length is 14 residues. V was shortened by 4 bases and J by 7 bases, with 13 bases between the two germline ends. Per the germline V gene, CDR1 is MNHEY and CDR2 is SMNVEV (reference sequence). CDR3 in DNA: TGTGCCAGCAGTTCCGAGACATTACACGGGGAGCTGTTTTTT. Translated: CASSSETLHGELFF.

The gene calls are TRBV24-1 and TRBJ2-1, with D possibly called TRBD1 or TRBD2 (7 bases each). CDR1 and CDR2 (germline): KGHDR, SFDVKD. V was trimmed by 5 bases and J by 9 bases, leaving 16 bases between them. The CDR3 runs 14 residues. CDR3 in amino acids: CATSGTSEGAEQFF. The CDR3 DNA reads TGTGCCACCAGTGGAACTAGCGAGGGGGCTGAGCAGTTCTTC.

This clonotype has at least ten counts. This rearrangement joins TRBV16 to TRBJ2-7; the D gene is possibly TRBD2 (6 bases). In germline, CDR1 is KGHSY, CDR2 FQNENV. Trimming took off 1 base at V and 0 bases at J, with 13 bases between the two ends. The CDR3 runs to 16 residues. The DNA of the CDR3 is TGTGCCAGCAGCCAATTTGGGGGAGGAAGCTCCTACGAGCAGTACTTC. Encoded protein: CASSQFGGGSSYEQYF. Complete variable domain (other parts from reference TRBV16 and TRBJ2-7): GEEVAQTPKHLVRGEGQKAKLYCAPIKGHSYVFWYQQVLKNEFKFLISFQNENVFDETGMPKERFSAKCLPNSPCSLEIQATKLEDSAVYFCASSQFGGGSSYEQYFGPGTRLTVT.

J is TRBJ1-1 and V is TRBV6-1, with TRBD1 identical over 8 bases. CDR3 length: 13 residues. CDR1 and CDR2 (germline): MNHNS, SASEGT. Trimming cost V 7 bases and J 1 base; bases outside gene matches: 2. CDR3 sequence: CASKGQGNTEAFF. The CDR3, as DNA: TGTGCCAGCAAAGGACAGGGGAACACTGAAGCTTTCTTT.

This clonotype has at least ten counts. Here the CDR3 DNA reads TGCAGTGCTAGGAGCCAAGGACAAAACGAAGTACTGAACACTGAAGCTTTCTTT. It specifies CSARSQGQNEVLNTEAFF. The chain joins TRBV20-1 to TRBJ1-1; D may be TRBD1 (5 bases). Germline assignment: CDR1 DFQATT and CDR2 SNEGSKA (reference sequence). The V gene lost 3 bases and the J gene lost 0 bases, with 23 bases spanning the gap. This CDR3 region has 18 residues.

This clonotype has at least ten counts. The V gene is TRBV24-1, the J gene TRBJ2-1, with TRBD2 identical over 14 bases. The germline gives CDR1 KGHDR, CDR2 SFDVKD. The CDR3 sequence is 16 residues long. With 2 bases clipped from V and 7 bases from J, the junction kept 3 bases outside the gene matches. In DNA, the CDR3 is TGTGCCACCAGTGATTACGGGACTAGCGGGAGTAATGAGCAGTTCTTC. Amino acids: CATSDYGTSGSNEQFF.

This clonotype was detected ten times or more. The gene calls are TRBV20-1 and TRBJ1-2; TRBD1 matches 7 bases. Germline V gives CDR1 DFQATT, CDR2 SNEGSKA (reference sequence). This CDR3 is 14 amino acids long. J lost 5 bases, V lost 1 base, and 7 bases had no gene match. The CDR3 protein is CSARAWDSVYGYTF. The CDR3 nucleotides read TGCAGTGCTAGAGCCTGGGACAGTGTTTATGGCTACACCTTC.

This clonotype was seen repeatedly, ten times or more. The CDR3 region is CASSQWKLAAQYTPGELFF. The CDR3 DNA sequence: TGTGCCAGCAGTCAATGGAAACTAGCGGCACAGTACACTCCCGGGGAGCTGTTTTTT. The chain recombines TRBV27 with TRBJ2-2, with 8 nucleotides matching TRBD2. The CDR3 contains 19 residues. V lost 5 bases, J lost 6 bases, and 20 bases stayed unmatched. Germline CDR1 reads MNHEY; CDR2 reads SMNVEV (reference sequence).

This clonotype came up many times. The rearrangement joins TRBV6-1 to TRBJ1-5; D unclear. This CDR3 comprises 14 residues. The V gene lost 5 bases and the J gene lost 4 bases, with 12 bases spanning the gap. Germline V gene data show CDR1 as MNHNS and CDR2 as SASEGT. CDR3 sequence: CASSYGQKNQPQHF. CDR3 nucleotides: TGTGCCAGCAGTTACGGGCAAAAGAATCAGCCCCAGCATTTT.

This clonotype was seen repeatedly, ten times or more. V gene TRBV7-9 combines with J gene TRBJ2-3; 10 nucleotides align to TRBD2. The germline CDR1 and CDR2 sequences are SEHNR and FQNEAQ (reference sequence). This CDR3 spans 18 amino acids. The junction had 15 bases not matched to a gene; V was cut back by 5 bases and J by 4 bases. The CDR3 DNA sequence: TGTGCCAGCAGCCCCCCCAGGCGGGTAGCGGGAGGAGCAGATACGCAGTATTTT. Protein product: CASSPPRRVAGGADTQYF.

The chain links TRBV20-1 to TRBJ2-3, with 16 bases lining up with TRBD2. CDR3 length: 17 amino acids. V gave up 5 bases and J gave up 5 bases; unmatched junction bases: 10. Looked up from germline, CDR1 is DFQATT and CDR2 is SNEGSKA (reference sequence). This CDR3 reads CSAEPGLAGGSGDTQYF. The CDR3 DNA sequence: TGCAGTGCTGAACCGGGACTAGCGGGAGGGTCCGGAGATACGCAGTATTTT.

This clonotype has a count of ten or more. The chain uses TRBV7-9 and TRBJ2-1, with D perhaps TRBD1 or TRBD2 (5 bases each). V dropped 5 bases and J dropped 5 bases, with 16 bases sitting between them. Germline V gives CDR1 SEHNR, CDR2 FQNEAQ (reference sequence). CDR3 size: 15 residues. The CDR3 spells CASSRIRDPHNEQFF. CDR3 nucleotides: TGTGCCAGCAGCCGAATCCGGGACCCTCACAATGAGCAGTTCTTC.

This clonotype was counted ten times or more. The gene calls are TRBV6-2 or TRBV6-3 and TRBJ1-1; D unresolved. The CDR3 is 14 residues long. Per germline, CDR1 MNHEY and CDR2 SVGEGT. V shed 5 bases and J shed 1 base, with 11 bases lying between them. CDR3 protein: CASSHRKKNTEAFF. The CDR3 region has the DNA TGTGCCAGCAGTCACCGGAAGAAGAACACTGAAGCTTTCTTT.

In this sample, this clonotype turned up many times. This chain uses TRBV7-2 with TRBJ2-2; 11 bases align to TRBD2. Germline V lookup: CDR1 SGHTA, CDR2 FQGNSA. The V and J ends lost 5 bases and 2 bases, in that order; junction bases with no gene match: 4. The CDR3 sequence is 16 residues long. The CDR3 here is CASSGGTSGNTGELFF. The DNA of the CDR3 is TGTGCCAGCAGCGGGGGGACTAGCGGTAACACCGGGGAGCTGTTTTTT.

This clonotype was picked up many times. This chain joins TRBV6-1 and TRBJ1-1; tentative D call: TRBD1 (5 bases). The CDR3 length is 14 residues. Per the germline V gene, CDR1 is MNHNS and CDR2 is SASEGT. V shed 5 bases and J shed 4 bases, with 14 bases lying between them. Here the CDR3 reads CASSRDGLLTEAFF. DNA of the CDR3: TGTGCCAGCAGTAGGGACGGACTCCTCACTGAAGCTTTCTTT.

This clonotype showed up just a few times. The chain combines TRBV6-1 with TRBJ2-1; no firm D call. The CDR3 sequence is 15 residues long. V was cut by 4 bases and J by 0 bases, with 10 bases left in between. Germline-derived CDR1 and CDR2 are MNHNS and SASEGT. CDR3 in DNA: TGTGCCAGCAGTGTCCAGAGTAGCTCCTACAATGAGCAGTTCTTC. Its translation: CASSVQSSSYNEQFF.

This clonotype came up a few times. The rearrangement links TRBV27 to TRBJ2-7; D unresolved. The germline CDR1 and CDR2 sequences are MNHEY and SMNVEV (reference sequence). The V and J ends lost 5 bases and 3 bases respectively, with 14 bases between them. The CDR3 sequence is 14 residues long. The CDR3 spells CASSPALFGYEQYF. Written as DNA, the CDR3 is TGTGCCAGCAGTCCCGCCCTTTTCGGCTACGAGCAGTACTTC.

This rearrangement joins TRBV4-3 to TRBJ2-7; D is unresolved. The CDR3 covers 14 residues. The V gene's germline CDR1 is LGHNA and CDR2 YSLEER. With 6 bases removed from V and 4 bases from J, the gap between germline ends came to 16 bases. The CDR3 loop reads CASSQDSLRYEQYF. The CDR3 nucleotides read TGCGCCAGCAGTCAGGATAGTTTGAGATACGAGCAGTACTTC.

The CDR3 DNA reads TGTGCCAGCAGTGAAGGCGGAGGCGGTACTCATAGCAATCAGCCCCAGCATTTT. It specifies CASSEGGGGTHSNQPQHF. The chain is built from TRBV6-1 and TRBJ1-5, with D hard to call. Germline V gene data show CDR1 as MNHNS and CDR2 as SASEGT. This CDR3 is 18 amino acids long. V was clipped by 1 base and J by 0 bases, with 16 bases between them.

Many counts were recorded for this clonotype. V gene TRBV12-3 or TRBV12-4 combines with J gene TRBJ2-7; 10 bases are shared with TRBD1. The CDR3 length is 14 residues. The trim removed 5 bases at V and 4 bases at J, leaving 5 bases unmatched. Here the CDR3 DNA reads TGTGCCAGCAGTGTCCGACAGGGGGCTTACGAGCAGTACTTC. Protein sequence: CASSVRQGAYEQYF.